The 21 T cell receptor beta chains presented below share a single source sample, sequenced in a study of a mutant IDH1 vaccine in newly diagnosed glioma. As to time point: week 11, during vaccination. Vaccine doses each comprised 300 ug of mutant IDH1 20-mer peptide, with topical imiquimod. Produced via immunoSEQ multiplex PCR; TCRdb's table is partial and in-frame only. The sample records some 120,000 clones, just under 80% being singletons. These receptors have no known antigen. Sequences were derived from PBMCs, sampled from a glioma patient whose treatment included an IDH1 peptide vaccine. These receptors were obtained from a man aged 35-49 years with glioma.

This clone was seen only a few times. The genes are TRBV15 and TRBJ1-4, with 8 positions matching TRBD1. This CDR3 comprises 14 residues. The junction had 9 bases not matched to a gene; V was cut back by 4 bases and J by 11 bases. Germline V gene data show CDR1 as LNHNV and CDR2 as YYDKDF (reference sequence). The DNA for the CDR3 is TGTGCCACCAGCAACGGGACAGGTCTGAGGAAACTGTTTTTT. Amino acids: CATSNGTGLRKLFF.

This clone was detected a few times. The chain employs TRBV4-3 and TRBJ1-1, with D unclear. The CDR3 covers 12 residues. Germline V gives CDR1 LGHNA, CDR2 YSLEER. V was trimmed by 0 bases and J by 8 bases, leaving 7 bases between them. This CDR3 is CASSQDGAEAFF. The DNA for the CDR3 is TGCGCCAGCAGCCAAGATGGTGCAGAAGCTTTCTTT.

The chain joins TRBV15 to TRBJ1-4, with D hard to call. Trimming took 5 bases from V and 3 from J, leaving 10 bases between them. Germline assignment: CDR1 LNHNV and CDR2 YYDKDF (reference sequence). CDR3 length: 14 residues. The CDR3 protein is CATSPLRANEKLFF. The CDR3 coding sequence is TGTGCCACCAGCCCTCTTCGAGCTAATGAAAAACTGTTTTTT.

The chain joins TRBV7-2 to TRBJ2-7, with 7 bases fitting TRBD1. CDR3 length: 15 amino acids. Looked up from germline, CDR1 is SGHTA and CDR2 is FQGNSA. V lost 4 bases, J lost 0 bases, and 6 bases stayed unmatched. The CDR3 DNA follows: TGTGCCAGCAGCTCCCCGGACAGGTTCTCCTACGAGCAGTACTTC. Translation gives CASSSPDRFSYEQYF.

The chain joins TRBV2 to TRBJ2-7; D uncertain. Between the trimmed V and J ends, which lost 3 bases and 2 bases, there was a span of 8 bases. Per germline, CDR1 SNHLY and CDR2 FYNNEI. The CDR3 totals 13 residues. CDR3 DNA sequence: TGTGCCAGCAGTGAGGACGGAGCCTACGAGCAGTACTTC. As protein: CASSEDGAYEQYF.

The V gene is TRBV4-2, the J gene TRBJ2-1; 10 bases are shared with TRBD1. From germline, CDR1 is LGHNA and CDR2 YNFKEQ. After removal of 0 bases from V and 9 bases from J, the junction contained 5 bases not matched to a gene. This CDR3 is built from 15 residues. The CDR3 protein is CASSQEGTGVTEQFF. In nucleotides, the CDR3 is TGTGCCAGCAGCCAAGAGGGGACAGGGGTGACTGAGCAGTTCTTC.

The chain employs TRBV19 and TRBJ2-6; D remains unclear. CDR3 length equals 15 residues. Per the germline V gene, CDR1 is LNHDA and CDR2 is SQIVND (reference sequence). Trimming shortened V by 1 base and J by 2 bases, and 6 bases separated the two germline ends. The CDR3 loop reads CASSIGPPGANVLTF. In nucleotides, the CDR3 is TGTGCCAGTAGTATAGGGCCTCCTGGGGCCAACGTCCTGACTTTC.

This clone turned up a few times. This chain connects TRBV2 to TRBJ2-2, with D perhaps TRBD2 (5 bases). This CDR3 is built from 14 residues. Trimming left V 7 bases short and J 1 base short, with 10 bases between. Per the germline V gene, CDR1 is SNHLY and CDR2 is FYNNEI. The CDR3: CASKEDQNTGELFF. The CDR3 DNA reads as TGTGCCAGCAAGGAGGACCAGAACACCGGGGAGCTGTTTTTT.

This sequence joins TRBV7-2 and TRBJ1-1; D may be TRBD1 (6 bases). The CDR3 consists of 12 residues. Trimming pared 1 base from V and 10 bases from J, leaving 10 bases between. From germline, CDR1 is SGHTA and CDR2 FQGNSA. CDR3 coding DNA: TGTGCCAGCAGCTTAGATGAGGGGGGAGCTTTCTTT. Amino acids: CASSLDEGGAFF. The whole variable domain, filled in from reference TRBV7-2 and TRBJ1-1, reads GAGVSQSPSNKVTEKGKDVELRCDPISGHTALYWYRQSLGQGLEFLIYFQGNSAPDKSGLPSDRFSAERTGGSVSTLTIQRTQQEDSAVYLCASSLDEGGAFFGQGTRLTVV.

The chain carries TRBV19 and TRBJ2-1; D uncertain. The CDR3 is 16 amino acids. Germline V CDR1 and CDR2: LNHDA, SQIVND (reference sequence). Between the trimmed V and J ends, which lost 1 base and 0 bases, there was a span of 10 bases. The CDR3 reads CASSIGAQPSYNEQFF. The DNA of the CDR3 is TGTGCCAGTAGTATAGGGGCACAGCCCTCCTACAATGAGCAGTTCTTC.

This clone was found once. The rearrangement joins TRBV27 to TRBJ2-7; D is perhaps TRBD1 (6 bases). CDR1 and CDR2 (germline): MNHEY, SMNVEV (reference sequence). Trimming left V 3 bases short and J 3 bases short, with 15 bases between. The CDR3 consists of 15 residues. The CDR3 DNA sequence: TGTGCCAGCAGTTTCGGCGTGGGACAAGGCTACGAGCAGTACTTC. This translates into CASSFGVGQGYEQYF.

This rearrangement joins TRBV5-6 to TRBJ2-7; 9 nucleotides line up with TRBD2. Germline V gene data show CDR1 as SGHDT and CDR2 as YYEEEE. Trimming removed 4 bases from V and 5 bases from J; junction bases left unmatched: 10. The CDR3 is 15 amino acids. The CDR3 DNA reads TGTGCCAGCAGCCCCCTTAGCGGGAGCGGCCACGAGCAGTACTTC. This codes for CASSPLSGSGHEQYF.

The V gene is TRBV5-4, the J gene TRBJ1-1, with D perhaps matching TRBD1 (6 bases). Trimming took 4 bases from V and 3 from J, leaving 19 bases between them. The CDR3 totals 16 residues. Germline V gene lookup returns CDR1 SGHNT and CDR2 YYREEE (reference sequence). CDR3: CASSGGSGAKDTEAFF. The CDR3 region has the DNA TGTGCCAGCAGCGGCGGGTCGGGGGCCAAGGACACTGAAGCTTTCTTT.

J is TRBJ2-5 and V is TRBV5-4; 11 bases map to TRBD2. Germline CDR1 and CDR2: SGHNT and YYREEE (reference sequence). V lost 2 bases, J lost 5 bases, and 8 bases stayed unmatched. This CDR3 comprises 16 residues. The CDR3 here is CASSFSSGGAWETQYF. DNA for the CDR3: TGTGCCAGCAGCTTCAGTAGCGGGGGGGCCTGGGAGACCCAGTACTTC.

This chain uses TRBV28 with TRBJ2-7; D is unresolved. The CDR3 covers 11 residues. V was shortened by 5 bases and J by 7 bases, with 9 bases between the two germline ends. The V gene's germline CDR1 is MDHEN and CDR2 SYDVKM. CDR3 in amino acids: CASSLTGEQYF. CDR3 bases: TGTGCCAGCAGTCTAACGGGTGAGCAGTACTTC.

This clone occurred a few times. The chain couples TRBV7-9 to TRBJ2-7, with a weak D call TRBD1 (6 bases). The V gene's germline CDR1 is SEHNR and CDR2 FQNEAQ (reference sequence). The V gene lost 1 base and the J gene lost 3 bases, with 7 bases spanning the gap. The CDR3 runs to 13 residues. The CDR3 DNA is TGTGCCAGCAGCTTAGAACAGGGCTACGAGCAGTACTTC. Translating it yields CASSLEQGYEQYF.

This chain links TRBV13 with TRBJ2-1; 8 bases fit TRBD2. The germline CDR1 and CDR2 sequences are PRHDT and FYEKMQ (reference sequence). The junction had 10 bases not matched to a gene; V was cut back by 0 bases and J by 9 bases. This CDR3 is built from 16 residues. For the CDR3, the DNA is TGTGCCAGCAGCTTAGGACTAGCGGTAGGCGACGGTGAGCAGTTCTTC. This codes for CASSLGLAVGDGEQFF. Full variable domain (rest looked up from reference TRBV13 and TRBJ2-1): AAGVIQSPRHLIKEKRETATLKCYPIPRHDTVYWYQQGPGQDPQFLISFYEKMQSDKGSIPDRFSAQQFSDYHSELNMSSLELGDSALYFCASSLGLAVGDGEQFFGPGTRLTVL.

The CDR3 sequence: CASSVEGGPPETQYF. Here the CDR3 DNA reads TGTGCCAGCAGCGTAGAGGGGGGGCCCCCAGAGACCCAGTACTTC. The chain employs TRBV9 and TRBJ2-5, with a weak D call TRBD2 (7 bases). V dropped 0 bases and J dropped 4 bases, with 13 bases sitting between them. The CDR3 is 15 residues long. Looked up from germline, CDR1 is SGDLS and CDR2 is YYNGEE.

The rearrangement links TRBV7-2 to TRBJ1-3; D is uncertain. The germline V gene has CDR1 SGHTA and CDR2 FQGNSA. CDR3 length equals 16 residues. V gave up 0 bases and J gave up 0 bases, with 9 bases separating them. The CDR3 coding sequence is TGTGCCAGCAGCTTAGCGCCGACGGCCTCTGGAAACACCATATATTTT. This translates into CASSLAPTASGNTIYF.

The chain combines TRBV6-5 with TRBJ1-3; 8 bases line up with TRBD1. Germline V lookup: CDR1 MNHEY, CDR2 SVGAGI. This CDR3 contains 16 residues. Losses at the gene ends were 2 bases for V and 3 bases for J; bases not matched to a gene: 6. Here the CDR3 reads CASSYGQGASGNTIYF. Here the CDR3 DNA reads TGTGCCAGCAGTTACGGGCAGGGGGCAAGTGGAAACACCATATATTTT.

The CDR3 region is CASSEASHNQETQYF. The CDR3 DNA sequence: TGTGCCAGCAGTGAAGCTTCACACAACCAAGAGACCCAGTACTTC. The chain uses TRBV6-1 and TRBJ2-5; no clear D. Between the trimmed V and J ends, which lost 0 bases and 0 bases, there was a span of 8 bases. Per the germline V gene, CDR1 is MNHNS and CDR2 is SASEGT. This CDR3 comprises 15 residues.